This entry lists 4 T cell receptor beta chains sequenced from one sample in a study of beta chain features in type 1 diabetes. Overall study results and limits: Type 1 diabetes patients showed a moderate but significant shortening of TCRB CDR3s in all four CD4+ subsets.

No cognate antigen is known for these TCRs. Expressed TCRB transcripts were sequenced because the isolated RNA had all been reverse transcribed beforehand. The data were produced by immunoSEQ multiplex PCR, yet TCRdb's version contains in-frame clones alone and is incomplete. The table records 600,000 to 700,000 clones, approximately 13% of them present only once. The sequenced material came from naive CD4+ T cells from blood. Every receptor here comes from a young man with type 1 diabetes.

The table lists this clone with a few counts. This sequence joins TRBV6-4 and TRBJ2-6; D not certain. The CDR3 extends over 14 amino acids. V dropped 3 bases and J dropped 2 bases, with 5 bases sitting between them. CDR1 and CDR2 from the germline V gene are MRHNA and SNTAGT. The CDR3 DNA reads TGTGCCAGCAGTGATCCCACTGGGGCCAACGTCCTGACTTTC. It translates to CASSDPTGANVLTF.

Turning to this clone: Distinct nucleotide sequences in the sample also encode this CDR3. V usage is TRBV25-1 and J usage is TRBJ1-2, with D possibly being TRBD1 (5 bases). This CDR3 has 11 amino acids. Per the germline V gene, CDR1 is MGHDK and CDR2 is SYGVNS. The V and J ends lost 7 bases and 4 bases respectively, with 7 bases between them. CDR3 residues: CASTDSYGYTF. CDR3 DNA: TGTGCCAGCACCGACAGCTATGGCTACACCTTC.

The J gene is TRBJ2-5, the V gene TRBV7-9, with 7 nucleotides matching TRBD1. The length of the CDR3 is 15 residues. Germline CDR1 and CDR2: SEHNR and FQNEAQ (reference sequence). Losses at the gene ends were 5 bases for V and 2 bases for J; bases not matched to a gene: 8. The CDR3 DNA is TGTGCCAGCAGCAACCCGACAGGGTGGCAAGAGACCCAGTACTTC. This encodes CASSNPTGWQETQYF. Looking up the rest from reference TRBV7-9 and TRBJ2-5 gives the full variable domain: DTGVSQNPRHKITKRGQNVTFRCDPISEHNRLYWYRQTLGQGPEFLTYFQNEAQLEKSRLLSDRFSAERPKGSFSTLEIQRTEQGDSAMYLCASSNPTGWQETQYFGPGTRLLVL.

This clone was counted a few times. DNA of the CDR3: TGTGCCACCAGCAGAGATATAGGGGCTGGCTACACCTTC. Encoded protein: CATSRDIGAGYTF. The chain carries TRBV15 and TRBJ1-2, with D perhaps TRBD1 (5 bases). The CDR3 has 13 residues. Germline-derived CDR1 and CDR2 are LNHNV and YYDKDF (reference sequence). Trimming removed 0 bases at V and 7 bases at J, with 9 bases between.